This TCR beta chain was recorded in a study of siplizumab effects on memory and regulatory T cells. Study-wide points: Proof of suppressive function in proliferating Tregs from siplizumab cultures was not established. The authors mapped only a minor fraction of alloreactive clones to unstimulated subsets.

The V gene end was trimmed by 4 bases and the J gene end by 7 bases; junction bases not matched to a gene: 5. This CDR3 comprises 14 residues. Germline CDR1 is SGHNT and CDR2 is YYREEE (reference sequence). Around 100,000 TCR templates per sample were sequenced. Assay: immunoSEQ multiplex PCR; the TCRdb copy retains only in-frame clones and omits some. The table has under 130,000 clones, just over 90% seen once; the top ten hold approximately 0.3%. As concerns this clone: The antigen is not known.

The rearrangement uses TRBV5-4 and TRBJ2-2, with 9 bases matching TRBD2. The clonotype comes from a human donor in good health. The sample taken for sequencing was CD4+ T cells sorted from blood. The CDR3 loop reads CASSPGLAGGELFF. The CDR3 region has the DNA TGTGCCAGCAGCCCGGGACTAGCCGGCGGGGAGCTGTTTTTT.